One TCR beta chain is described in this entry. The data originate from a study of blood T cell repertoires in COVID-19. Background on the study: Italy, Spain and the United States were the sources of the convalescent and acute COVID-19 samples. Sources were T cells, B-cell-depleted T cells, or PBMCs; the material itself was cDNA or gDNA.

This CDR3 spans 13 amino acids. Trimming took 6 bases from V and 8 from J, leaving 16 bases between them. Germline CDR1 reads KGHSH; CDR2 reads LQKENI. Participant-reported clinical history was the basis for cohort assignment. A COVID-19 case had been met by exposed participants during the 2 weeks before study entry. Measured with immunoSEQ multiplex PCR; TCRdb has only the in-frame clones, and not every one. The top ten clones hold more than 4.5% of a sample with about 140,000 clones, 65% to 85% of them seen once. The receptor's source is a man between 65 and 85 years old who had been exposed to COVID-19. J is TRBJ1-2 and V is TRBV18; a possible D gene is TRBD1 (5 bases). Material: PBMCs or T cells enriched from blood (not recorded which). CDR3 coding DNA: TGTGCCAGCTCTATCCAGGGTCAAGCAGGCTACACCTTC. This sequence encodes CASSIQGQAGYTF.